The 20 T cell receptor beta chains below were found in one sample sequenced in a study of blood T cell repertoires in COVID-19. This table comes from immunoSEQ multiplex PCR, and its TCRdb copy is limited to in-frame clones, with some not included. This sample has approximately 190,000 clones, with 82% found just once. What was sequenced was peripheral blood. The source is a woman aged 25 to 45 with acute or convalescent COVID-19.

The chain joins TRBV11-2 to TRBJ1-2; no clear D. CDR3 size: 13 residues. CDR1 is SGHAT, CDR2 FQNNGV, per germline. Trimming pared 2 bases from V and 6 bases from J, leaving 10 bases between. The CDR3 nucleotides are TGTGCCAGCAGCTTAAAATACAGTAATGGCTACACCTTC. It translates to CASSLKYSNGYTF.

The chain uses TRBV6-5 and TRBJ1-2; D perhaps matches TRBD1 (5 bases). From germline, CDR1 is MNHEY and CDR2 SVGAGI. V lost 3 bases and J lost 4, with 12 bases in between. CDR3 length: 14 amino acids. CDR3 nucleotide sequence: TGTGCCAGCAGTTATGGGGGGTTGAGCTATGGCTACACCTTC. Its protein product is CASSYGGLSYGYTF.

The rearrangement joins TRBV30 to TRBJ1-2, with a possible D match to TRBD1 (5 bases). V was clipped by 2 bases and J by 0 bases, with 16 bases between them. CDR1 and CDR2 from the germline V gene are GTSNPN and SVGIG (reference sequence). CDR3 size: 16 residues. CDR3 nucleotides: TGTGCCTGGAGTCCCTGGGGGAGGTCCACTAACTATGGCTACACCTTC. This translates into CAWSPWGRSTNYGYTF.

This chain links TRBV30 with TRBJ1-3, with 10 bases that match TRBD1. V lost 4 bases to trimming and J lost 4 bases; unmatched junction nucleotides: 22. The germline V gene encodes CDR1 GTSNPN and CDR2 SVGIG (reference sequence). The CDR3 has 20 amino acids. The chain's CDR3 is CAWTLNLQTGDRGAGNTIYF. CDR3 in DNA: TGTGCCTGGACCCTGAATCTCCAAACTGGGGACAGGGGAGCAGGAAACACCATATATTTT. The entire variable domain, with the rest obtained from reference TRBV30 and TRBJ1-3, is as follows: SQTIHQWPATLVQPVGSPLSLECTVEGTSNPNLYWYRQAAGRGLQLLFYSVGIGQISSEVPQNLSASRPQDRQFILSSKKLLLSDSGFYLCAWTLNLQTGDRGAGNTIYFGEGSWLTVV.

The V call is TRBV28, the J call TRBJ1-5; the match to TRBD1 covers 12 bases. Losses at the gene ends were 2 bases for V and 3 bases for J; bases not matched to a gene: 5. Germline loops: CDR1 MDHEN, CDR2 SYDVKM. The CDR3 spans 17 residues. The CDR3 protein is CASSLGPGQGANQPQHF. CDR3 bases: TGTGCCAGCAGTTTAGGGCCGGGACAGGGGGCCAATCAGCCCCAGCATTTT. The variable domain in full, completed from reference TRBV28 and TRBJ1-5, reads DVKVTQSSRYLVKRTGEKVFLECVQDMDHENMFWYRQDPGLGLRLIYFSYDVKMKEKGDIPEGYSVSREKKERFSLILESASTNQTSMYLCASSLGPGQGANQPQHFGDGTRLSIL.

The chain joins TRBV7-2 to TRBJ1-3; 7 bases are a match to TRBD1. Per the germline V gene, CDR1 is SGHTA and CDR2 is FQGNSA. J lost 2 bases, V lost 5 bases, and 18 bases had no gene match. This CDR3 has 19 residues. CDR3 in DNA: TGTGCCAGCAGCCCGCTCAGAAGATCGACAGGGACGACTGGAAACACCATATATTTT. This encodes CASSPLRRSTGTTGNTIYF.

The chain couples TRBV5-1 to TRBJ1-1; TRBD1 is a possible D gene (5 bases). V was trimmed by 0 bases and J by 2 bases, leaving 8 bases between them. The CDR3 sequence is 14 residues long. From germline, CDR1 is SGHRS and CDR2 YFSETQ. CDR3 sequence: CASSLAQGNTEAFF. CDR3 DNA sequence: TGCGCCAGCAGCTTGGCCCAGGGCAACACTGAAGCTTTCTTT.

The V and J genes are TRBV6-6 and TRBJ1-1; D perhaps matches TRBD1 (6 bases). The germline V and J ends were trimmed by 2 bases and 3 bases, with 10 bases remaining between them. The CDR3 loop spans 14 amino acids. CDR1 is MNHNY and CDR2 is SVGAGI in the germline V gene (reference sequence). The CDR3 coding sequence is TGTGCCAGCAGTTACGGGGGGGCGGACACTGAAGCTTTCTTT. Encoded protein: CASSYGGADTEAFF.

V usage is TRBV15 and J usage is TRBJ2-1; TRBD2 might be the D (5 bases). The CDR3 loop spans 14 amino acids. The germline V gene has CDR1 LNHNV and CDR2 YYDKDF (reference sequence). V lost 1 base and J lost 2, with 6 bases in between. The CDR3 loop is CATSRGGTYNEQFF. CDR3 nucleotide sequence: TGTGCCACCAGCAGAGGAGGGACCTACAATGAGCAGTTCTTC.

The chain joins TRBV4-2 to TRBJ1-2, with D maybe TRBD1 (5 bases). Germline-derived CDR1 and CDR2 are LGHNA and YNFKEQ. Between the trimmed V and J ends, which lost 1 base and 2 bases, there was a span of 17 bases. The CDR3 covers 17 residues. The DNA for the CDR3 is TGTGCCAGCAGCCAAGGCTCCGACAGACCTTCAAACTATGGCTACACCTTC. Encoded protein: CASSQGSDRPSNYGYTF.

The chain has TRBV27 and TRBJ2-7; TRBD1 matches 10 bases. CDR3 length: 15 amino acids. Trimming at V came to 7 bases and at J to 3 bases, leaving 9 bases not matched to a gene. Germline CDR1 MNHEY, CDR2 SMNVEV (reference sequence). CDR3 region: CASTLTGGAYYEQYF. CDR3 in DNA: TGTGCCAGCACCTTGACAGGGGGCGCATACTACGAGCAGTACTTC.

The V gene is TRBV2, the J gene TRBJ2-7, with TRBD1 identical over 9 bases. The germline V gene encodes CDR1 SNHLY and CDR2 FYNNEI. The CDR3 extends over 15 amino acids. V dropped 3 bases and J dropped 6; count of bases not matched to a gene: 9. Here the CDR3 reads CASSELGQGFFEQYF. CDR3 coding DNA: TGTGCCAGCAGTGAGCTGGGACAGGGCTTCTTCGAGCAGTACTTC.

This chain links TRBV5-6 with TRBJ1-4; D not certain. Germline values: CDR1 SGHDT, CDR2 YYEEEE. This CDR3 has 12 amino acids. Trimming removed 6 bases from V and 3 bases from J, with 6 bases in between. CDR3 in DNA: TGTGCCAGCATGAGGTCTAATGAAAAACTGTTTTTT. Protein product: CASMRSNEKLFF.

The V gene is TRBV7-9, the J gene TRBJ2-1, with TRBD2 identical over 11 bases. Germline CDR1 SEHNR, CDR2 FQNEAQ (reference sequence). Losses at the gene ends were 3 bases for V and 4 bases for J; bases not matched to a gene: 2. CDR3 length: 15 residues. The CDR3 here is CASSLTSGTYNEQFF. The CDR3 bases are TGTGCCAGCAGCTTGACTAGCGGGACTTACAATGAGCAGTTCTTC.

The chain carries TRBV6-5 and TRBJ2-7; TRBD1 matches at 10 bases. V gave up 6 bases and J gave up 0 bases; unmatched junction bases: 5. CDR3 length: 15 amino acids. Germline values: CDR1 MNHEY, CDR2 SVGAGI. DNA of the CDR3: TGTGCCAGCAGAGCCGGGACAGGGGCCTCCTACGAGCAGTACTTC. Its protein product is CASRAGTGASYEQYF.

The chain uses TRBV2 and TRBJ2-3; TRBD2 might be the D (7 bases). CDR3 length: 13 amino acids. V was clipped by 6 bases and J by 6 bases, with 13 bases between them. Germline assignment: CDR1 SNHLY and CDR2 FYNNEI. CDR3 region: CASSRGRGDTQYF. CDR3 nucleotides: TGTGCCAGCAGCCGGGGGAGGGGGGATACGCAGTATTTT.

The genes are TRBV7-8 and TRBJ1-2; D not resolved. This CDR3 is 14 amino acids long. Trimming took off 5 bases at V and 4 bases at J, with 14 bases between the two ends. Germline CDR1 is SGHVS and CDR2 is FQNEAQ. This chain's CDR3 is CASSVTAVPYGYTF. CDR3 DNA: TGTGCCAGCAGCGTCACAGCGGTACCCTATGGCTACACCTTC.

The chain employs TRBV7-2 and TRBJ2-7; 7 bases fit TRBD2. The CDR3 is 15 amino acids. V lost 0 bases to trimming and J lost 2 bases; unmatched junction nucleotides: 4. CDR1 and CDR2 (germline): SGHTA, FQGNSA. This CDR3 is CASSLASGLTYEQYF. CDR3 nucleotides: TGTGCCAGCAGCTTAGCTAGCGGGCTAACCTACGAGCAGTACTTC.

The chain has TRBV5-1 and TRBJ1-1; D gene unclear. CDR1 is SGHRS and CDR2 is YFSETQ in the germline V gene. V gave up 2 bases and J gave up 1 base, with 3 bases separating them. The CDR3 is 12 residues long. In DNA form, the CDR3 reads TGCGCCAGCAGCTTCGGGAACACTGAAGCTTTCTTT. Its protein is CASSFGNTEAFF.

The rearrangement uses TRBV12-5 and TRBJ2-7, with 11 positions matching TRBD2. The CDR3 has 17 amino acids. Germline values: CDR1 LGHNT, CDR2 FRNRAP. V lost 7 bases, J lost 0 bases, and 11 bases stayed unmatched. CDR3: CASALRASGRYSYEQYF. For the CDR3, the DNA is TGTGCTAGTGCCTTGAGGGCTAGCGGGAGGTACTCCTACGAGCAGTACTTC. Variable domain in full (rest from reference TRBV12-5 and TRBJ2-7): DARVTQTPRHKVTEMGQEVTMRCQPILGHNTVFWYRQTMMQGLELLAYFRNRAPLDDSGMPKDRFSAEMPDATLATLKIQPSEPRDSAVYFCASALRASGRYSYEQYFGPGTRLTVT.